This entry concerns a single T cell receptor (beta chain). The antigen is not known. Sequenced by immunoSEQ multiplex PCR; TCRdb stores in-frame clones only, minus some. Altogether around 620,000 clones are present, 95% being singletons, with the ten largest covering over 0.09%. Naive CD8 isolation took CD45RO-negative cells positively selected for CCR7 and excluded terminally differentiated effector memory CD45RA+ cells. Germline assignment: CDR1 MNHEY and CDR2 SMNVEV (reference sequence). The CDR3 length is 13 residues. The V and J ends lost 0 bases and 9 bases respectively, with 9 bases between them. This record belongs to a study of shared clonotypes between healthy human individuals. Study-wide findings and caveats: The naive CD4 repertoires of several donors were compared, and roughly 5% of clonotypes were shared.

The origin of this receptor is a woman aged 25 to 39 in good health. J is TRBJ1-5 and V is TRBV27; no firm D call. The specimen sequenced was naive CD8+ T cells sorted from blood. This CDR3 reads CASSLSPRGPQHF. The CDR3 DNA reads as TGTGCCAGCAGTTTATCCCCCCGGGGGCCCCAGCATTTT.